These 13 T cell receptor beta chains were sequenced from one sample in a study of blood T cells in healthy people across ages. A second about 7 to 11 cycle PCR used barcoded and J-beta primers. TCRdb ran MiXCR on the 5' RACE reads and lists one entry per CDR3 protein. The sample consists of hundreds of thousands of distinct CDR3 sequences, approximately 52% of them appearing once. Sequencing was done on a sample of blood. Receptors originate from a woman older than 75 in good health.

This chain connects TRBV7-9 to TRBJ2-1; D is ambiguous. The germline V and J ends were trimmed by 3 bases and 8 bases, with 5 bases remaining between them. CDR1 is SEHNR, CDR2 FQNEAQ, per germline (reference sequence). The CDR3 covers 11 residues. The CDR3 is CASSLTDEQFF. In nucleotides, the CDR3 is TGTGCCAGCAGCTTGACCGATGAGCAGTTCTTC.

The rearrangement links TRBV2 to TRBJ2-5; TRBD1 agrees at 7 bases. The CDR3 length is 16 residues. The V gene's germline CDR1 is SNHLY and CDR2 FYNNEI. J gave up 5 bases and V 2 bases, and 11 bases lay outside the gene matches. CDR3 coding DNA: TGTGCCAGCAGTGAAAGGAGGACAGGCGCGGGTGAGACCCAGTACTTC. This codes for CASSERRTGAGETQYF.

This clonotype has at least ten counts. The gene calls are TRBV5-1 and TRBJ2-3; D is unclear. The V gene's germline CDR1 is SGHRS and CDR2 YFSETQ. CDR3 length: 15 residues. Trimming shortened V by 0 bases and J by 5 bases, and 13 bases separated the two germline ends. The chain's CDR3 is CASSLADPRLDTQYF. The CDR3 nucleotides read TGCGCCAGCAGCTTGGCGGACCCTCGACTAGATACGCAGTATTTT.

This clonotype has at least ten counts. This chain uses TRBV6-6 with TRBJ2-3; the D gene is possibly TRBD2 (6 bases). CDR1 MNHNY and CDR2 SVGAGI come from the germline V gene (reference sequence). Trimming pared 6 bases from V and 5 bases from J, leaving 15 bases between. The CDR3 consists of 14 residues. CDR3 region: CASSPSGTGDTQYF. DNA of the CDR3: TGTGCCAGCAGCCCCTCAGGGACTGGAGATACGCAGTATTTT.

This chain uses TRBV4-2 with TRBJ2-3; D possibly uses TRBD1 or TRBD2 (5 bases each). CDR1 and CDR2 from the germline V gene are LGHNA and YNFKEQ. The CDR3 runs 14 residues. V was clipped by 1 base and J by 14 bases, with 19 bases between them. The DNA for the CDR3 is TGTGCCAGCAGCCAAGCTCCCGGGACCCCATTGCGGTATTTT. It encodes CASSQAPGTPLRYF.

A note on this clonotype: This may stem from a read error, because a much larger clone lies one nucleotide away. The chain links TRBV4-1 to TRBJ2-3; D might be TRBD1 (5 bases). This CDR3 has 16 residues. Trimming took off 5 bases at V and 2 bases at J, with 17 bases between the two ends. Germline CDR1 and CDR2: MGHRA and YSYEKL. CDR3 residues: CASSITRTRPTDTQYF. CDR3 coding DNA: TGCGCCAGCAGCATAACTCGGACAAGGCCCACAGATACGCAGTATTTT.

The chain joins TRBV20-1 to TRBJ2-7; 10 bases map to TRBD1. Looked up from germline, CDR1 is DFQATT and CDR2 is SNEGSKA (reference sequence). V lost 5 bases and J lost 5; bases outside the gene matches: 12. CDR3 length: 15 amino acids. The CDR3 bases are TGCAGTGCTCTCCACGGTGGGACAGGGGCAGACGAGCAGTACTTC. This sequence encodes CSALHGGTGADEQYF.

This clonotype was observed many times. The chain couples TRBV27 to TRBJ2-7, with a weak D call TRBD2 (5 bases). The CDR3 is 16 amino acids. Germline loops: CDR1 MNHEY, CDR2 SMNVEV (reference sequence). Trimming pared 4 bases from V and 6 bases from J, leaving 22 bases between. CDR3 sequence reads: CASSSITRVTDIEQYF. The CDR3, as DNA: TGTGCCAGCAGTTCCATCACGAGGGTCACCGATATCGAGCAGTACTTC.

The V gene is TRBV29-1, the J gene TRBJ1-5, with 9 bases lining up with TRBD1. Germline CDR1 and CDR2: SQVTM and ANQGSEA. The CDR3 sequence is 15 residues long. The trim removed 7 bases at V and 2 bases at J, leaving 9 bases unmatched. The CDR3, as DNA: TGCAGCGCCAAACTGGACAGGGGAGGCAATCAGCCCCAGCATTTT. As protein: CSAKLDRGGNQPQHF.

This clonotype occurred a few times. The chain carries TRBV12-3 or TRBV12-4 and TRBJ2-3, with D possibly matching TRBD2 (7 bases). The CDR3 consists of 15 residues. The V end lost 1 base, the J end lost 4 bases, and 12 bases lay between the germline ends. For the CDR3, the DNA is TGTGCCAGCAGTTTAGTGGGGGGGGCCCCAGATACGCAGTATTTT. As protein: CASSLVGGAPDTQYF.

This clonotype was detected a few times. The rearrangement joins TRBV27 to TRBJ2-7; 12 nucleotides match TRBD1. The CDR3 length is 13 residues. Trimming removed 5 bases from V and 6 bases from J; junction bases left unmatched: 2. CDR1 and CDR2 (germline): MNHEY, SMNVEV (reference sequence). The CDR3, as DNA: TGTGCCAGCAGTGGGACAGGGGGCTTCGAGCAGTACTTC. Protein product: CASSGTGGFEQYF.

This chain uses TRBV10-3 with TRBJ2-2; D is ambiguous. Trimming shortened V by 7 bases and J by 1 base, and 7 bases separated the two germline ends. The CDR3 spans 13 residues. Per germline, CDR1 ENHRY and CDR2 SYGVKD. The CDR3 DNA is TGTGCCATCAAGCCACAGAACACCGGGGAGCTGTTTTTT. This encodes CAIKPQNTGELFF.

The J gene is TRBJ2-1, the V gene TRBV5-5, with D uncertain. The V end was cut by 0 bases, the J end by 14 bases, with 6 bases between. The CDR3 spans 10 residues. Germline CDR1 and CDR2: SGHKS and YYEKEE (reference sequence). CDR3 loop: CASSLGAEFF. For the CDR3, the DNA is TGTGCCAGCAGCTTGGGGGCGGAGTTCTTC.